The 9 T cell receptor beta chains below come from one sample, sequenced in a study of cytomegalovirus exposure and HLA in healthy donors. Vbeta (60) and Jbeta (13) primers were used in the PCR. TCRdb's table, derived via immunoSEQ multiplex PCR, lists solely in-frame clones and lacks some. This sample has almost 200,000 clones, with roughly 80% found just once. The specimen sequenced was PBMCs. These receptors all come from a male donor in good health and CMV-seropositive.

A single count supports this clone. This rearrangement joins TRBV15 to TRBJ1-1; TRBD1 aligns across 7 bases. Looked up from germline, CDR1 is LNHNV and CDR2 is YYDKDF (reference sequence). This CDR3 region has 13 residues. The V segment lost 0 bases and the J segment 7 bases; nucleotides outside the gene matches: 2. The CDR3 nucleotides are TGTGCCACCAGCAGAGATCAGGGGGATGAAGCTTTCTTT. Protein sequence: CATSRDQGDEAFF.

This sequence joins TRBV7-9 and TRBJ1-2; TRBD1 agrees at 9 bases. CDR1 SEHNR and CDR2 FQNEAQ come from the germline V gene (reference sequence). Trimming took 5 bases from V and 4 from J; bases not matched to a gene: 5. The CDR3 contains 14 residues. The CDR3 nucleotides read TGTGCCAGCAGCGCTACAGGGGGCTCCTATGGCTACACCTTC. It translates to CASSATGGSYGYTF.

The chain recombines TRBV7-2 with TRBJ1-6, with a weak D call TRBD1 (5 bases). The CDR3 runs 17 residues. The V and J ends lost 3 bases and 7 bases respectively, with 19 bases between them. Germline V gene data show CDR1 as SGHTA and CDR2 as FQGNSA. CDR3 sequence reads: CASSFAGPSSGNSPLHF. The CDR3 DNA sequence: TGTGCCAGCAGCTTTGCAGGGCCCTCCAGTGGGAATTCACCCCTCCACTTT.

This clone was picked up one time. The V call is TRBV6-5, the J call TRBJ1-2, with TRBD1 matching over 7 bases. The CDR3 has 15 residues. V dropped 0 bases and J dropped 2; count of bases not matched to a gene: 3. Per the germline V gene, CDR1 is MNHEY and CDR2 is SVGAGI. The CDR3 DNA is TGTGCCAGCAGTTACTCGATGGGACAGAACTATGGCTACACCTTC. It yields the protein CASSYSMGQNYGYTF.

The chain carries TRBV18 and TRBJ1-2; 7 bases map to TRBD1. Germline CDR1 KGHSH, CDR2 LQKENI. V shed 2 bases, J shed 0 bases, and the junction held 6 bases outside the gene matches. There are 16 residues in the CDR3. In DNA form, the CDR3 reads TGTGCCAGCTCACCAAGTTTAGGGACAGCTAACTATGGCTACACCTTC. The encoded protein is CASSPSLGTANYGYTF.

V gene TRBV6-6 combines with J gene TRBJ2-4; 8 bases map to TRBD1. Germline V gene data show CDR1 as MNHNY and CDR2 as SVGAGI (reference sequence). The trim removed 5 bases at V and 2 bases at J, leaving 5 bases unmatched. The CDR3 consists of 15 residues. This CDR3 is CASSDRGSSKNIQYF. In DNA, the CDR3 is TGTGCCAGCAGTGACAGGGGTTCGTCCAAAAACATTCAGTACTTC.

This chain joins TRBV4-2 and TRBJ1-4, with D maybe TRBD1 (6 bases). V was pared by 0 bases and J by 6 bases, with 11 bases between. This CDR3 has 15 amino acids. The germline CDR1 and CDR2 sequences are LGHNA and YNFKEQ. This chain's CDR3 is CASSQDPTGYEKLFF. CDR3 DNA sequence: TGTGCCAGCAGCCAAGACCCAACAGGGTATGAAAAACTGTTTTTT.

This chain uses TRBV7-2 with TRBJ2-5, with a weak D call TRBD2 (7 bases). The V gene lost 6 bases and the J gene lost 4 bases, with 18 bases spanning the gap. CDR1 is SGHTA, CDR2 FQGNSA, per germline. The CDR3 has 15 amino acids. The DNA of the CDR3 is TGTGCCAGCAGTCCCTGGGCGGGGGCCGGAGAGACCCAGTACTTC. It is translated as CASSPWAGAGETQYF.

Concerning this clone: The sample contains more than one DNA sequence encoding this CDR3. The chain combines TRBV18 with TRBJ1-5; D unresolved. V lost 3 bases, J lost 5 bases, and 5 bases lay in between. Germline V gene lookup returns CDR1 KGHSH and CDR2 LQKENI. CDR3 length: 12 amino acids. The CDR3 loop is CASSPRDQPQHF. The CDR3, as DNA: TGTGCCAGCTCACCGAGGGATCAGCCCCAGCATTTT.